This T cell receptor beta chain was sequenced in a study of graft-versus-host responses after intestinal transplantation. Study-wide background: Those transplanted obtained multivisceral, liver-intestinal, or isolated intestinal grafts. Every transplant recipient was induced with anti-thymocyte globulin, then maintained on tacrolimus and steroids for around 3 years.

To note about this clone: Its antigen is undetermined.

Trimming took 4 bases from V and 3 from J; bases not matched to a gene: 0. The CDR3 sequence is 12 residues long. The germline V gene encodes CDR1 LNHDA and CDR2 SQIVND (reference sequence). Broader study findings: Across patients carrying graft-donor T cell macrochimerism, allografts held high graft-versus-host to host-versus-graft clonal ratios.

Assay used: immunoSEQ multiplex PCR; TCRdb lists only in-frame clones, some missing. The sample consists of approximately 110,000 clones, 90% to 95% of them appearing once. V is TRBV19 and J is TRBJ2-7, with 7 bases identical to TRBD2. Source: unstimulated CD8+ T cells sorted from spleen or lymph node cells, taken before transplant. The clonotype originates from a human donor who was the organ donor for an intestinal transplant. In nucleotides, the CDR3 is TGTGCCAGTAGTAGCGGGAGCTACGAGCAGTACTTC. Amino acid sequence: CASSSGSYEQYF.